These T cell receptor beta chains were read from a single sample in a study of blood T cell repertoires in COVID-19. Profiling relied on immunoSEQ multiplex PCR, and the TCRdb table lists in-frame clones only, not all of them. Here the sample spans 40,000 to 50,000 clones, roughly nine tenths being singletons. Sequenced sample: peripheral blood. Every receptor here comes from a human donor in a cohort sampled during active COVID-19. Both conserved end residues are part of each CDR3. Fields, in order: clone size, J gene, V gene, D gene, CDR3 protein, CDR3 DNA. D genes are given only for firm matches. Expanded clones are given a class, and other clones once, few, many or no size at all.

clone_size: .
j_call: TRBJ2-1
v_call: TRBV19
d_call: TRBD1
cdr3_aa: CATRDRGQKGAGEQFF
cdr3_nt: TGTGCCACCCGAGACAGGGGCCAGAAGGGGGCTGGGGAGCAGTTCTTC

clone_size: .
j_call: TRBJ2-7
v_call: TRBV18
d_call: TRBD1
cdr3_aa: CASSPPPGQGTYEQYF
cdr3_nt: TGTGCCAGCTCACCACCACCGGGACAGGGGACCTACGAGCAGTACTTC

clone_size: .
j_call: TRBJ2-7
v_call: TRBV13
d_call: TRBD2
cdr3_aa: CASGAGASYEQYF
cdr3_nt: TGTGCCAGCGGCGCGGGAGCCTCCTACGAGCAGTACTTC

clone_size: .
j_call: TRBJ1-4
v_call: TRBV7-9
d_call: TRBD1
cdr3_aa: CASSNTNRGTEKLFF
cdr3_nt: TGTGCCAGCAGCAATACTAACAGGGGGACCGAAAAACTGTTTTTT

clone_size: .
j_call: TRBJ2-7
v_call: TRBV20-1
d_call: .
cdr3_aa: CSAHQGYEQYF
cdr3_nt: TGCAGTGCCCACCAGGGTTACGAGCAGTACTTC

clone_size: .
j_call: TRBJ1-2
v_call: TRBV7-9
d_call: TRBD1
cdr3_aa: CASSPTGPSGYTF
cdr3_nt: TGTGCCAGCAGCCCGACAGGGCCCTCGGGCTACACCTTC

clone_size: once
j_call: TRBJ2-2
v_call: TRBV25-1
d_call: .
cdr3_aa: CASAPRSRNTGELFF
cdr3_nt: TGTGCCAGCGCCCCGAGGAGCAGGAACACCGGGGAGCTGTTTTTT

clone_size: .
j_call: TRBJ1-6
v_call: TRBV25-1
d_call: TRBD1
cdr3_aa: CASSPTGGDSPLHF
cdr3_nt: TGTGCCAGCAGTCCAACAGGGGGCGATTCACCCCTCCACTTT

clone_size: .
j_call: TRBJ1-2
v_call: TRBV14
d_call: .
cdr3_aa: CASSQGGVRGYTF
cdr3_nt: TGTGCCAGCAGCCAAGGAGGAGTGCGTGGCTACACCTTC

clone_size: .
j_call: TRBJ2-5
v_call: TRBV18
d_call: TRBD2
cdr3_aa: CASSLPRGAGDGVTQYF
cdr3_nt: TGTGCCAGCTCACTACCCAGGGGAGCGGGAGATGGTGTGACCCAGTACTTC

clone_size: .
j_call: TRBJ1-3
v_call: TRBV6-5
d_call: TRBD1
cdr3_aa: CASRTGAGNTIYF
cdr3_nt: TGTGCCAGCAGGACAGGGGCAGGAAACACCATATATTTT

clone_size: .
j_call: TRBJ1-5
v_call: TRBV7-9
d_call: TRBD1
cdr3_aa: CASSGTGEGQPQHF
cdr3_nt: TGTGCCAGCAGCGGGACAGGGGAAGGTCAGCCCCAGCATTTT

clone_size: .
j_call: TRBJ2-1
v_call: TRBV7-7
d_call: .
cdr3_aa: CASSPIGSSYNEQFF
cdr3_nt: TGTGCTAGCAGCCCCATTGGGAGCTCCTACAATGAGCAGTTCTTC

clone_size: .
j_call: TRBJ2-1
v_call: TRBV15
d_call: TRBD2
cdr3_aa: CATSRVPGLADYEQFF
cdr3_nt: TGTGCCACCAGCAGAGTTCCGGGACTAGCGGATTATGAGCAGTTCTTC

clone_size: .
j_call: TRBJ2-2
v_call: TRBV9
d_call: TRBD2
cdr3_aa: CASSYGRAGFTGELFF
cdr3_nt: TGTGCCAGCAGCTACGGACGAGCGGGGTTCACCGGGGAGCTGTTTTTT

clone_size: .
j_call: TRBJ2-2
v_call: TRBV9
d_call: TRBD2
cdr3_aa: CASSSRGDALTGELFF
cdr3_nt: TGTGCCAGCAGCTCCCGGGGGGACGCATTAACCGGGGAGCTGTTTTTT

clone_size: .
j_call: TRBJ2-1
v_call: TRBV27
d_call: .
cdr3_aa: CASRRGSPYNEQFF
cdr3_nt: TGTGCCAGCAGACGGGGGAGTCCCTACAATGAGCAGTTCTTC

clone_size: .
j_call: TRBJ2-5
v_call: TRBV7-2
d_call: TRBD2
cdr3_aa: CASSFTSAIGETQYF
cdr3_nt: TGTGCCAGCAGCTTCACTAGCGCGATCGGGGAGACCCAGTACTTC

clone_size: once
j_call: TRBJ2-4
v_call: TRBV7-2
d_call: .
cdr3_aa: CASSLMAGGDKNIQYF
cdr3_nt: TGTGCCAGCAGCTTAATGGCGGGTGGAGACAAAAACATTCAGTACTTC

clone_size: few
j_call: TRBJ2-3
v_call: TRBV14
d_call: .
cdr3_aa: CASSERGGPTDTQYF
cdr3_nt: TGTGCCAGCAGTGAGCGCGGGGGCCCCACAGATACGCAGTATTTT

clone_size: .
j_call: TRBJ2-1
v_call: TRBV18
d_call: .
cdr3_aa: CASSPGGGGRNEQFF
cdr3_nt: TGTGCCAGCTCACCAGGTGGGGGCGGGCGAAATGAGCAGTTCTTC

clone_size: .
j_call: TRBJ2-7
v_call: TRBV4-1
d_call: TRBD2
cdr3_aa: CASSYQPGLADYEQYF
cdr3_nt: TGCGCCAGCAGCTATCAACCGGGACTAGCGGATTACGAGCAGTACTTC

clone_size: .
j_call: TRBJ1-1
v_call: TRBV29-1
d_call: .
cdr3_aa: CSVYRDGTEAFF
cdr3_nt: TGCAGCGTCTACAGAGATGGCACTGAAGCTTTCTTT

clone_size: .
j_call: TRBJ1-1
v_call: TRBV12-3/TRBV12-4
d_call: .
cdr3_aa: CASSTAGIEAFF
cdr3_nt: TGTGCCAGCAGTACGGCCGGGATTGAGGCTTTCTTT

clone_size: .
j_call: TRBJ2-7
v_call: TRBV9
d_call: .
cdr3_aa: CASSVRDYELGEQYF
cdr3_nt: TGTGCCAGCAGCGTAAGAGACTACGAACTCGGAGAGCAGTACTTC

clone_size: few
j_call: TRBJ1-5
v_call: TRBV2
d_call: .
cdr3_aa: CASSERTENQPQHF
cdr3_nt: TGTGCCAGCAGTGAACGGACAGAGAATCAGCCCCAGCATTTT

clone_size: .
j_call: TRBJ2-7
v_call: TRBV7-8
d_call: .
cdr3_aa: CASSFSEGAYEQYF
cdr3_nt: TGTGCCAGCAGCTTCTCCGAGGGCGCCTACGAGCAGTACTTC

clone_size: .
j_call: TRBJ1-1
v_call: TRBV11-2
d_call: TRBD1
cdr3_aa: CASSQQGSTEAFF
cdr3_nt: TGTGCCAGCAGCCAACAGGGGTCGACTGAAGCTTTCTTT

clone_size: .
j_call: TRBJ2-5
v_call: TRBV7-9
d_call: TRBD1
cdr3_aa: CASSSTGGATETQYF
cdr3_nt: TGTGCCAGCAGCTCGACAGGGGGCGCCACAGAGACCCAGTACTTC

clone_size: .
j_call: TRBJ2-1
v_call: TRBV11-2
d_call: TRBD1
cdr3_aa: CASSFPGQGNNEQFF
cdr3_nt: TGTGCCAGCAGCTTCCCGGGACAGGGGAACAATGAGCAGTTCTTC

clone_size: .
j_call: TRBJ2-2
v_call: TRBV4-1
d_call: TRBD2
cdr3_aa: CASSQDRGGSMSMFF
cdr3_nt: TGCGCCAGCAGCCAAGATAGGGGCGGGAGCATGTCGATGTTTTTT

clone_size: .
j_call: TRBJ1-1
v_call: TRBV7-2
d_call: .
cdr3_aa: CASSLGSAQTEAFF
cdr3_nt: TGTGCCAGCAGCTTAGGGTCCGCCCAGACTGAAGCTTTCTTT

clone_size: .
j_call: TRBJ1-6
v_call: TRBV5-1
d_call: .
cdr3_aa: CASSLEGRGSSPLHF
cdr3_nt: TGCGCCAGCAGCTTGGAAGGCAGGGGAAGCTCACCCCTCCACTTT

clone_size: .
j_call: TRBJ1-1
v_call: TRBV6-5
d_call: .
cdr3_aa: CASSYTGPTEAFF
cdr3_nt: TGTGCCAGCAGTTACACAGGGCCCACTGAAGCTTTCTTT

clone_size: .
j_call: TRBJ2-3
v_call: TRBV6-6
d_call: TRBD2
cdr3_aa: CASSVLWGGSTDTQYF
cdr3_nt: TGTGCCAGCAGTGTTCTTTGGGGGGGGAGCACAGATACGCAGTATTTT

clone_size: .
j_call: TRBJ2-7
v_call: TRBV7-8
d_call: TRBD2
cdr3_aa: CASSLARLAGRNEQYF
cdr3_nt: TGTGCCAGCAGCTTAGCGCGATTAGCGGGACGGAACGAGCAGTACTTC

clone_size: once
j_call: TRBJ2-3
v_call: TRBV7-2
d_call: TRBD1
cdr3_aa: CASSLRTGPFRDTQYF
cdr3_nt: TGTGCCAGCAGTTTACGGACAGGCCCCTTTAGGGATACGCAGTATTTT

clone_size: .
j_call: TRBJ2-2
v_call: TRBV1
d_call: .
cdr3_aa: CTSSPRTSGRAKDTGELFF
cdr3_nt: TGCACCAGCAGCCCTCGGACTAGCGGGAGGGCCAAGGACACCGGGGAGCTGTTTTTT

clone_size: .
j_call: TRBJ1-2
v_call: TRBV5-4
d_call: .
cdr3_aa: CASSLDRLGYTF
cdr3_nt: TGTGCCAGCAGCTTGGACAGGCTGGGCTACACCTTC

clone_size: .
j_call: TRBJ2-2
v_call: TRBV7-9
d_call: .
cdr3_aa: CASSFHGELFF
cdr3_nt: TGTGCCAGCAGCTTCCACGGGGAGCTGTTTTTT

clone_size: .
j_call: TRBJ2-7
v_call: TRBV2
d_call: TRBD2
cdr3_aa: CASSEGLAGAEQYF
cdr3_nt: TGTGCCAGCAGTGAGGGGCTAGCGGGAGCCGAGCAGTACTTC

clone_size: .
j_call: TRBJ2-5
v_call: TRBV7-9
d_call: .
cdr3_aa: CASSHSLGARETQYF
cdr3_nt: TGTGCCAGCAGTCATAGCCTGGGGGCTAGGGAGACCCAGTACTTC

clone_size: .
j_call: TRBJ1-2
v_call: TRBV14
d_call: .
cdr3_aa: CASSQDSWALYGYTF
cdr3_nt: TGTGCCAGCAGCCAAGATTCTTGGGCCCTCTATGGCTACACCTTC

clone_size: .
j_call: TRBJ2-7
v_call: TRBV4-3
d_call: .
cdr3_aa: CASSPSWQGPYEQYF
cdr3_nt: TGCGCCAGCAGCCCGAGCTGGCAGGGCCCCTACGAGCAGTACTTC

clone_size: once
j_call: TRBJ2-3
v_call: TRBV9
d_call: TRBD2
cdr3_aa: CASTVTSGGPTDTQYF
cdr3_nt: TGTGCCAGCACCGTGACTAGCGGGGGGCCAACAGATACGCAGTATTTT

clone_size: .
j_call: TRBJ2-6
v_call: TRBV2
d_call: .
cdr3_aa: CASSELASGANVLTF
cdr3_nt: TGTGCCAGCAGTGAACTGGCCTCTGGGGCCAACGTCCTGACTTTC

clone_size: .
j_call: TRBJ2-2
v_call: TRBV9
d_call: .
cdr3_aa: CASSVKDSIHTGELFF
cdr3_nt: TGTGCCAGCAGCGTTAAGGACAGCATTCACACCGGGGAGCTGTTTTTT

clone_size: .
j_call: TRBJ2-2
v_call: TRBV21-1
d_call: .
cdr3_aa: CASSRGWGTTKNTGELFF
cdr3_nt: TGTGCCAGCAGCAGAGGTTGGGGCACCACAAAGAACACCGGGGAGCTGTTTTTT

clone_size: medium-sized
j_call: TRBJ2-1
v_call: TRBV7-2
d_call: .
cdr3_aa: CASSLAGTYNEQFF
cdr3_nt: TGTGCCAGCAGCTTAGCGGGGACTTACAATGAGCAGTTCTTC

clone_size: .
j_call: TRBJ2-1
v_call: TRBV24-1
d_call: TRBD2
cdr3_aa: CATSDPLAGADNEQFF
cdr3_nt: TGTGCCACCAGTGACCCCCTAGCGGGGGCTGACAATGAGCAGTTCTTC

clone_size: .
j_call: TRBJ2-3
v_call: TRBV3-1/TRBV3-2
d_call: .
cdr3_aa: CASSQSPDTQYF
cdr3_nt: TGTGCCAGCAGCCAAAGCCCAGATACGCAGTATTTT

clone_size: .
j_call: TRBJ2-1
v_call: TRBV9
d_call: TRBD2
cdr3_aa: CASSPSGRGGFHEQFF
cdr3_nt: TGTGCCAGCAGCCCCAGTGGGCGGGGGGGCTTCCATGAGCAGTTCTTC

clone_size: .
j_call: TRBJ2-7
v_call: TRBV25-1
d_call: .
cdr3_aa: CASNDAGKGRYEQYF
cdr3_nt: TGTGCCAGCAATGACGCGGGTAAAGGCCGGTACGAGCAGTACTTC

clone_size: .
j_call: TRBJ2-5
v_call: TRBV5-6
d_call: .
cdr3_aa: CASSLATGAQETQYF
cdr3_nt: TGTGCCAGCAGCTTGGCCACAGGAGCCCAAGAGACCCAGTACTTC

clone_size: .
j_call: TRBJ2-3
v_call: TRBV3-1/TRBV3-2
d_call: .
cdr3_aa: CASTLRYGHSTDTQYF
cdr3_nt: TGTGCCAGCACCCTTAGATATGGGCATAGCACAGATACGCAGTATTTT

clone_size: .
j_call: TRBJ2-7
v_call: TRBV6-5
d_call: TRBD1
cdr3_aa: CATRQGQSVEQYF
cdr3_nt: TGTGCCACGCGACAGGGCCAGAGTGTGGAGCAGTACTTC

clone_size: once
j_call: TRBJ1-2
v_call: TRBV7-9
d_call: .
cdr3_aa: CASSFKRAAYGYTF
cdr3_nt: TGTGCCAGCAGCTTTAAGAGGGCAGCGTATGGCTACACCTTC

clone_size: .
j_call: TRBJ1-1
v_call: TRBV3-1/TRBV3-2
d_call: .
cdr3_aa: CASSPGAGETEAFF
cdr3_nt: TGTGCCAGCAGCCCTGGGGCAGGGGAGACTGAAGCTTTCTTT

clone_size: .
j_call: TRBJ1-6
v_call: TRBV5-1
d_call: .
cdr3_aa: CASSLGAGQMNSPLHF
cdr3_nt: TGCGCCAGCAGCTTGGGAGCGGGACAAATGAATTCACCCCTCCACTTT